These 24 T cell receptor beta chains came from one sample sequenced in a study of T cells in Graves' hyperthyroidism and ophthalmopathy. TCR beta CDR3 regions were amplified from RNA. HTBI primers were employed in a first-round RT-PCR of the TCR CDR3. TCRdb independently ran MiXCR on the multiplex PCR reads; one entry per CDR3 protein. The sample carries hundreds of thousands of distinct CDR3 sequences, under 60% recorded once. Material for sequencing was peripheral blood or thyroid tissue (not recorded which). These receptors were obtained from a woman younger than 30 with Graves' hyperthyroidism.

The chain is built from TRBV7-6 and TRBJ2-7, with TRBD1 identical over 7 bases. CDR1 is SGHVS and CDR2 is FNYEAQ in the germline V gene. V lost 5 bases to trimming and J lost 5 bases; unmatched junction nucleotides: 9. The CDR3 runs to 14 residues. In DNA, the CDR3 is TGTGCCAGCAGCGACAGGGAAATGTTGGACGAGCAGTACTTC. Protein sequence: CASSDREMLDEQYF. Full variable domain (outside the CDR3, taken from reference TRBV7-6 and TRBJ2-7): GAGVSQSPRYKVTKRGQDVALRCDPISGHVSLYWYRQALGQGPEFLTYFNYEAQQDKSGLPNDRFSAERPEGSISTLTIQRTEQRDSAMYRCASSDREMLDEQYFGPGTRLTVT.

This CDR3 reads CSGRLKYSNQPQHF. The CDR3 DNA is TGCAGTGGCCGGCTCAAATATAGCAATCAGCCCCAGCATTTT. The chain combines TRBV20-1 with TRBJ1-5; D unresolved. This CDR3 is 14 amino acids long. Germline V gives CDR1 DFQATT, CDR2 SNEGSKA (reference sequence). The germline V and J ends were trimmed by 7 bases and 0 bases, with 13 bases remaining between them.

V usage is TRBV10-3 and J usage is TRBJ2-5; a possible D gene is TRBD1 (5 bases). Trimming shortened V by 11 bases and J by 3 bases, and 16 bases separated the two germline ends. Germline lookup yields CDR1 ENHRY and CDR2 SYGVKD. The length of the CDR3 is 13 residues. The CDR3 DNA reads as TGTGCCGCAAGCAGGGTTTTGGAAGAGACCCAGTACTTC. Protein product: CAASRVLEETQYF.

The rearrangement joins TRBV10-2 to TRBJ1-4; 7 nucleotides agree with TRBD1. CDR1 is WSHSY and CDR2 is SAAADI in the germline V gene. Germline trimming cut 0 bases from V and 7 bases from J; bases unmatched to any gene: 5. The CDR3 covers 15 residues. DNA of the CDR3: TGCGCCAGCAGTGAGTCAGGGACAGCTCTTGAAAAACTGTTTTTT. This gives the protein CASSESGTALEKLFF.

This clonotype was counted only a few times. The rearrangement uses TRBV9 and TRBJ1-4; the D is unclear. This CDR3 has 16 residues. The V and J ends lost 4 bases and 4 bases respectively, with 17 bases between them. Germline CDR1 is SGDLS and CDR2 is YYNGEE. DNA for the CDR3: TGTGCCAGCAGCTTGGGATACGGAACGCTTAATGAAAAACTGTTTTTT. The encoded protein is CASSLGYGTLNEKLFF. Looking up the rest from reference TRBV9 and TRBJ1-4 gives the full variable domain: DSGVTQTPKHLITATGQRVTLRCSPRSGDLSVYWYQQSLDQGLQFLIQYYNGEERAKGNILERFSAQQFPDLHSELNLSSLELGDSALYFCASSLGYGTLNEKLFFGSGTQLSVL.

This clonotype was detected only a few times. This chain joins TRBV20-1 and TRBJ2-7, with TRBD2 matching over 14 bases. Germline values: CDR1 DFQATT, CDR2 SNEGSKA (reference sequence). The CDR3 is 15 residues long. J lost 5 bases, V lost 1 base, and 4 bases had no gene match. The chain's CDR3 is CSARGGLAGVNEQYF. The DNA for the CDR3 is TGCAGTGCTAGAGGGGGACTAGCGGGAGTAAACGAGCAGTACTTC.

This clonotype occurred many times. The chain employs TRBV2 and TRBJ1-2; a weak D match, TRBD1 (5 bases). This CDR3 contains 13 residues. The V gene's germline CDR1 is SNHLY and CDR2 FYNNEI. Deletions cut 5 bases from V and 3 bases from J, with 10 bases between. CDR3 residues: CASSWAGHYGYTF. Written as DNA, the CDR3 is TGTGCCAGCAGTTGGGCAGGGCACTATGGCTACACCTTC.

This clonotype was counted between two and nine times. The chain carries TRBV7-2 and TRBJ2-7, with D uncertain. Germline V gene lookup returns CDR1 SGHTA and CDR2 FQGNSA. V lost 5 bases and J 6 bases, leaving 11 bases between the germline ends. The CDR3 covers 12 residues. The CDR3 here is CASSQISGEQYF. The CDR3 bases are TGTGCCAGCAGCCAGATCTCCGGCGAGCAGTACTTC.

This chain's CDR3 is CSASWGPRSYEQYF. Here the CDR3 DNA reads TGCAGTGCCTCCTGGGGACCGCGGTCCTACGAGCAGTACTTC. The chain is built from TRBV20-1 and TRBJ2-7, with D perhaps matching TRBD1 or TRBD2 (5 bases each). Germline CDR1 is DFQATT and CDR2 is SNEGSKA (reference sequence). Trimming pared 6 bases from V and 1 base from J, leaving 16 bases between. The CDR3 has 14 residues.

The rearrangement joins TRBV15 to TRBJ2-5; D unresolved. The V gene's germline CDR1 is LNHNV and CDR2 YYDKDF (reference sequence). V lost 2 bases, J lost 2 bases, and 9 bases lay in between. CDR3 length: 14 amino acids. The CDR3 reads CATSRSLGQETQYF. CDR3 nucleotide sequence: TGTGCCACCAGCAGATCCCTTGGACAAGAGACCCAGTACTTC.

The chain has TRBV7-3 and TRBJ2-5; 10 nucleotides line up with TRBD2. CDR3 length equals 15 residues. CDR1 is SGHTA, CDR2 FQGTGA, per germline. J gave up 4 bases and V 5 bases, and 7 bases lay outside the gene matches. The CDR3 loop reads CASSASGGAGETQYF. The CDR3 coding sequence is TGTGCCAGCAGCGCCAGCGGGGGGGCAGGAGAGACCCAGTACTTC.

The CDR3 sequence: CASSDPFGLDYGYTF. The CDR3 DNA reads TGTGCCAGCAGTGACCCCTTCGGTTTAGACTATGGCTACACCTTC. The chain combines TRBV2 with TRBJ1-2, with D uncertain. The CDR3 consists of 15 residues. Between the trimmed V and J ends, which lost 3 bases and 3 bases, there was a span of 14 bases. Germline V gives CDR1 SNHLY, CDR2 FYNNEI.

Many counts were recorded for this clonotype. The chain links TRBV7-3 to TRBJ2-2; D not resolved. The germline V gene encodes CDR1 SGHTA and CDR2 FQGTGA. This CDR3 spans 17 amino acids. V dropped 4 bases and J dropped 0 bases, with 15 bases sitting between them. CDR3 coding DNA: TGTGCCAGCAGCTCACCTTCCGGAAACGCGAACACCGGGGAGCTGTTTTTT. Its protein product is CASSSPSGNANTGELFF.

CDR3 protein: CSASGGVTGELFF. The CDR3 nucleotides read TGCAGTGCTAGCGGGGGCGTGACCGGGGAGCTGTTTTTT. V is TRBV20-1 and J is TRBJ2-2; the D call may be TRBD1 or TRBD2 (6 bases each). Germline lookup yields CDR1 DFQATT and CDR2 SNEGSKA (reference sequence). The germline V and J ends were trimmed by 3 bases and 5 bases, with 10 bases remaining between them. The CDR3 consists of 13 residues.

There are a few counts of this clonotype. The chain has TRBV9 and TRBJ2-7; 8 bases map to TRBD2. Germline V gives CDR1 SGDLS, CDR2 YYNGEE. V was clipped by 4 bases and J by 2 bases; unmatched bases: 8. This CDR3 comprises 15 residues. CDR3 sequence reads: CASSPSGGSTYEQYF. CDR3 DNA sequence: TGTGCCAGCAGCCCGAGCGGGGGTTCAACCTACGAGCAGTACTTC.

This clonotype was counted only a few times. The chain links TRBV20-1 to TRBJ1-2; TRBD1 matches at 11 bases. Germline values: CDR1 DFQATT, CDR2 SNEGSKA (reference sequence). The CDR3 spans 13 residues. The ends lost 3 bases at V and 3 bases at J; junction bases unmatched: 0. The CDR3 DNA is TGCAGTGCTAGGGACAGGGGGCACTATGGCTACACCTTC. Its protein product is CSARDRGHYGYTF.

This clonotype was seen a few times. The chain carries TRBV6-1 and TRBJ1-5; maybe TRBD1 (5 bases). This CDR3 region has 14 residues. CDR1 is MNHNS and CDR2 is SASEGT in the germline V gene. The germline V and J ends were trimmed by 2 bases and 5 bases, with 10 bases remaining between them. The CDR3 nucleotides read TGTGCCAGCAGTGAAACAGGAATCTATCAGCCCCAGCATTTT. Protein: CASSETGIYQPQHF.

This clonotype was observed a single time. The V and J genes are TRBV20-1 and TRBJ1-2; 7 bases fit TRBD1. CDR1 is DFQATT, CDR2 SNEGSKA, per germline (reference sequence). Germline trimming cut 2 bases from V and 0 bases from J; bases unmatched to any gene: 6. The CDR3 runs to 15 residues. For the CDR3, the DNA is TGCAGTGCTAGACCAGGGGGGACTTCTAACTATGGCTACACCTTC. It is translated as CSARPGGTSNYGYTF.

With respect to this clonotype: Given the absence of the conserved phenylalanine or tryptophan at the CDR3 end, a read error is likely. This rearrangement joins TRBV7-2 to TRBJ2-5, with unresolved D. Germline V gives CDR1 SGHTA, CDR2 FQGNSA. V lost 2 bases and J 5 bases, leaving 9 bases between the germline ends. There are 13 residues in the CDR3. The CDR3 loop reads CASSLLTGETQYL. Here the CDR3 DNA reads TGTGCCAGCAGCTTATTAACCGGGGAGACCCAGTACCTC.

This clonotype was counted only a few times. The chain has TRBV7-3 and TRBJ2-7; D is unresolved. The CDR3 covers 13 residues. Trimming left V 3 bases short and J 6 bases short, with 12 bases between. Germline CDR1 is SGHTA and CDR2 is FQGTGA. The CDR3 DNA reads TGTGCCAGCAGCTTTGCAGGATCGGGCGAGCAGTACTTC. Its protein is CASSFAGSGEQYF.

The chain is built from TRBV29-1 and TRBJ2-7; 8 bases fit TRBD2. From germline, CDR1 is SQVTM and CDR2 ANQGSEA. Trimming took 8 bases from V and 0 from J; bases not matched to a gene: 9. The CDR3 is 14 amino acids. CDR3 coding DNA: TGCAGCATGGTCCCCAGCGGGAGCTCCTACGAGCAGTACTTC. This gives the protein CSMVPSGSSYEQYF.

This chain connects TRBV9 to TRBJ1-1, with a tentative D call TRBD1 (6 bases). Trimming left V 5 bases short and J 1 base short, with 15 bases between. The germline V gene has CDR1 SGDLS and CDR2 YYNGEE. The CDR3 extends over 15 amino acids. CDR3 region: CASSGRGAGNTEAFF. The CDR3 DNA follows: TGTGCCAGCAGTGGAAGGGGGGCAGGGAACACTGAAGCTTTCTTT.

The rearrangement links TRBV11-2 to TRBJ1-6; D gene uncertain. This CDR3 comprises 14 residues. Trimming left V 5 bases short and J 5 bases short, with 10 bases between. Germline V lookup: CDR1 SGHAT, CDR2 FQNNGV. The CDR3 protein is CASSHTGDNSPLHF. The CDR3, as DNA: TGTGCCAGCAGCCACACCGGAGATAATTCACCCCTCCACTTT.

This clonotype was found many times. V is TRBV10-3 and J is TRBJ1-1; a possible D gene is TRBD1 (5 bases). V was cut by 0 bases and J by 6 bases, with 8 bases left in between. The CDR3 has 13 residues. From germline, CDR1 is ENHRY and CDR2 SYGVKD. Written as DNA, the CDR3 is TGTGCCATCAGTGAGTCGAGGGGTCCTGAAGCTTTCTTT. Translated: CAISESRGPEAFF.